The 8 T cell receptor beta chains in this list originate from one sample, sequenced in a study of shared clonotypes between healthy human individuals. Here immunoSEQ multiplex PCR was the method, and the copy in TCRdb shows in-frame clones only, minus some. This sample has some 2,000,000 clones, with 85% to 95% found just once. Positive CCR7 selection of CD45RO-negative cells yielded the naive CD8 cells, and terminally differentiated effector memory CD45RA+ cells were excluded. The sample consisted of naive CD8+ T cells sorted from blood. These TCRs come from a man between 18 and 35 years old in good health.

This clone was detected only once. This sample also contains other DNA sequences that code for the same CDR3. The chain employs TRBV7-9 and TRBJ2-3; D call uncertain. Per germline, CDR1 SEHNR and CDR2 FQNEAQ (reference sequence). The length of the CDR3 is 13 residues. With 2 bases removed from V and 2 bases from J, the gap between germline ends came to 5 bases. As DNA, the CDR3 is TGTGCCAGCAGCTTACTTCTCACAGATACGCAGTATTTT. It is translated as CASSLLLTDTQYF.

CDR3 region: CASSKGLSSGNTIYF. The CDR3 nucleotides read TGTGCCAGCAGTAAGGGGCTTTCCTCTGGAAACACCATATATTTT. The chain employs TRBV6-1 and TRBJ1-3; perhaps TRBD1 as D (5 bases). Looked up from germline, CDR1 is MNHNS and CDR2 is SASEGT. The CDR3 is made up of 15 amino acids. The germline V and J ends were trimmed by 5 bases and 0 bases, with 11 bases remaining between them.

This rearrangement joins TRBV5-8 to TRBJ2-7; possibly TRBD2 for D (6 bases). Germline V gene data show CDR1 as SGHTS and CDR2 as YDEGEE. The CDR3 loop spans 12 amino acids. With 4 bases removed from V and 2 bases from J, the gap between germline ends came to 7 bases. CDR3 coding DNA: TGTGCCAGCAGCGCGGGGACCTACGAGCAGTACTTC. Encoded protein: CASSAGTYEQYF.

V is TRBV11-2 and J is TRBJ2-1, with a weak D call TRBD2 (6 bases). V was clipped by 7 bases and J by 0 bases, with 13 bases between them. The CDR3 consists of 15 residues. In germline, CDR1 is SGHAT, CDR2 FQNNGV. The CDR3 is CASNLDGSSYNEQFF. The CDR3 bases are TGTGCCAGCAACTTGGACGGGAGCTCCTACAATGAGCAGTTCTTC.

The chain employs TRBV6-5 and TRBJ2-7, with unresolved D. Trimming took off 8 bases at V and 3 bases at J, with 14 bases between the two ends. Looked up from germline, CDR1 is MNHEY and CDR2 is SVGAGI. The CDR3 consists of 13 residues. Here the CDR3 reads CASSAVGGYEQYF. Here the CDR3 DNA reads TGTGCCAGCTCCGCTGTCGGTGGCTACGAGCAGTACTTC.

V and J are TRBV7-9 and TRBJ1-1; D ambiguous. In germline, CDR1 is SEHNR, CDR2 FQNEAQ (reference sequence). This CDR3 region has 15 residues. Trimming removed 5 bases at V and 1 base at J, with 14 bases between. The CDR3 reads CASSIPDAGNTEAFF. The CDR3 DNA sequence: TGTGCCAGCAGCATCCCCGACGCGGGGAACACTGAAGCTTTCTTT. Combining the CDR3 with reference TRBV7-9 and TRBJ1-1 gives the whole variable domain DTGVSQNPRHKITKRGQNVTFRCDPISEHNRLYWYRQTLGQGPEFLTYFQNEAQLEKSRLLSDRFSAERPKGSFSTLEIQRTEQGDSAMYLCASSIPDAGNTEAFFGQGTRLTVV.

The J gene is TRBJ2-3, the V gene TRBV10-1; 8 positions match TRBD2. CDR3 length equals 16 residues. CDR1 and CDR2 from the germline V gene are WNHNN and SYGVQD (reference sequence). Losses at the gene ends were 0 bases for V and 0 bases for J; bases not matched to a gene: 2. CDR3 region: CASSESSGGSTDTQYF. Written as DNA, the CDR3 is TGCGCCAGCAGTGAGTCGTCGGGAGGGAGCACAGATACGCAGTATTTT.

This chain uses TRBV28 with TRBJ2-7; D possibly uses TRBD1 or TRBD2 (5 bases each). The V and J ends lost 4 bases and 3 bases respectively, with 10 bases between them. CDR1 is MDHEN and CDR2 is SYDVKM in the germline V gene. This CDR3 contains 13 residues. DNA of the CDR3: TGTGCCAGCAGTTGGGACCGAGACTACGAGCAGTACTTC. Translation: CASSWDRDYEQYF.